The 7 T cell receptor beta chains below were found in one sample sequenced in a study of cytomegalovirus exposure and HLA in healthy donors. Primers included in the PCR were 60 Vbeta and 13 Jbeta primers. Clones were sequenced by immunoSEQ multiplex PCR, and TCRdb holds only the in-frame ones, with some missing. The data show some 190,000 clones, with around 87% seen just once and under 2% held by the top ten. Sequencing input: PBMCs. These receptors all come from a woman aged 18-30 years in good health and CMV-seronegative.

This clone was picked up one time. This chain links TRBV5-6 with TRBJ2-1; TRBD2 is a possible D gene (6 bases). There are 17 residues in the CDR3. Trimming shortened V by 0 bases and J by 4 bases, and 17 bases separated the two germline ends. The germline gives CDR1 SGHDT, CDR2 YYEEEE. Here the CDR3 reads CASSLGLVSGPYNEQFF. CDR3 nucleotides: TGTGCCAGCAGCTTGGGTCTTGTTAGCGGCCCTTACAATGAGCAGTTCTTC.

This chain links TRBV19 with TRBJ1-3, with 9 bases matching TRBD1. The CDR3 has 19 residues. The germline V gene has CDR1 LNHDA and CDR2 SQIVND (reference sequence). Trimming took 3 bases from V and 0 from J; bases not matched to a gene: 12. CDR3 coding DNA: TGTGCCAGTAGTATCGGGACAGGGCGTCCGTCGACCTCTGGAAACACCATATATTTT. Translated: CASSIGTGRPSTSGNTIYF. The whole variable domain, remainder taken from reference TRBV19 and TRBJ1-3, is DGGITQSPKYLFRKEGQNVTLSCEQNLNHDAMYWYRQDPGQGLRLIYYSQIVNDFQKGDIAEGYSVSREKKESFPLTVTSAQKNPTAFYLCASSIGTGRPSTSGNTIYFGEGSWLTVV.

The gene calls are TRBV2 and TRBJ2-3; D is possibly TRBD2 (7 bases). The CDR3 sequence is 15 residues long. Germline CDR1 is SNHLY and CDR2 is FYNNEI. V dropped 6 bases and J dropped 3 bases, with 16 bases sitting between them. The CDR3 here is CASRGWGGGTDTQYF. The CDR3, as DNA: TGTGCCAGCAGAGGATGGGGGGGCGGAACAGATACGCAGTATTTT.

This chain joins TRBV6-1 and TRBJ2-1; 10 bases line up with TRBD2. The germline V gene encodes CDR1 MNHNS and CDR2 SASEGT. V trimming: 1 base; J trimming: 4 bases; junction bases outside the gene matches: 1. This CDR3 comprises 15 residues. The CDR3 DNA reads TGTGCCAGCAGTGAAGAACTAGCGGGGTACAATGAGCAGTTCTTC. Protein sequence: CASSEELAGYNEQFF.

The rearrangement joins TRBV7-9 to TRBJ1-2; D uncertain. Per germline, CDR1 SEHNR and CDR2 FQNEAQ (reference sequence). V lost 5 bases and J 3 bases, leaving 13 bases between the germline ends. This CDR3 comprises 14 residues. The CDR3 sequence is CASSHPTRDYGYTF. The CDR3 DNA is TGTGCCAGCAGCCACCCGACCCGGGACTATGGCTACACCTTC.

This chain links TRBV7-8 with TRBJ2-1, with TRBD1 matching 7 bases. Germline V gene data show CDR1 as SGHVS and CDR2 as FQNEAQ. The CDR3 spans 13 residues. The J segment lost 10 bases and the V segment lost 5 bases, leaving 8 bases of the junction unmatched. CDR3 amino acids: CASSPGQRREQFF. The CDR3 DNA reads as TGTGCCAGCAGCCCGGGACAGCGGAGAGAGCAGTTCTTC.

This clone occurred once. This chain connects TRBV29-1 to TRBJ2-7, with 7 bases identical to TRBD2. The trim removed 8 bases at V and 0 bases at J, leaving 31 bases unmatched. The germline V gene encodes CDR1 SQVTM and CDR2 ANQGSEA. CDR3 length: 21 amino acids. Written as DNA, the CDR3 is TGCAGCAAAGGTCTGGGAGGGGCTAAGCGGCGTCCCACGGGGAGCTCCTACGAGCAGTACTTC. Translation gives CSKGLGGAKRRPTGSSYEQYF.